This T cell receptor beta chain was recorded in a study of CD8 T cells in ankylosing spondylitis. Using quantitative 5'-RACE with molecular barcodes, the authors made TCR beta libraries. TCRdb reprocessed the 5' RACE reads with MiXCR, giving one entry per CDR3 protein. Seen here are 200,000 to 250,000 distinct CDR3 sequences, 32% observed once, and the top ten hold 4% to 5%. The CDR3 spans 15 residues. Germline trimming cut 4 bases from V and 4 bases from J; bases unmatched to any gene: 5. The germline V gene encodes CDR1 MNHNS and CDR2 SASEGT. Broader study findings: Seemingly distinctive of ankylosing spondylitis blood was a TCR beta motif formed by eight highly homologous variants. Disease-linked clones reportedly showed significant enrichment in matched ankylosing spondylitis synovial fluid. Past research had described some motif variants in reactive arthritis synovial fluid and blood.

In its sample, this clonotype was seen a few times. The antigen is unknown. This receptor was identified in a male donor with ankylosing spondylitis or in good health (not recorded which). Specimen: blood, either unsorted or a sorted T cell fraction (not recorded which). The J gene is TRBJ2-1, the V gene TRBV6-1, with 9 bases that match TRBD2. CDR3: CASSAGTSRYNEQFF. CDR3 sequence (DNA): TGTGCCAGCAGTGCCGGGACTAGCAGGTACAATGAGCAGTTCTTC.